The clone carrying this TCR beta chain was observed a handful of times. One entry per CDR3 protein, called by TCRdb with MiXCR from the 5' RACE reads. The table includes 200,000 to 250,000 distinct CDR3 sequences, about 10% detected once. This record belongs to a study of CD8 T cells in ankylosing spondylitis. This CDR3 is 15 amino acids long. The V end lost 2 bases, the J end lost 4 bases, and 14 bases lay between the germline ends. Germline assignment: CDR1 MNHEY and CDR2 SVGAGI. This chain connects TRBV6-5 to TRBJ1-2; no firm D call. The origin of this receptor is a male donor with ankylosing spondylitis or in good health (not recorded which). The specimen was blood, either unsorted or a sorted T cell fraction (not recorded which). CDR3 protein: CASSYGSETTYGYTF. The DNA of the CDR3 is TGTGCCAGCAGTTACGGGTCCGAAACTACCTATGGCTACACCTTC.